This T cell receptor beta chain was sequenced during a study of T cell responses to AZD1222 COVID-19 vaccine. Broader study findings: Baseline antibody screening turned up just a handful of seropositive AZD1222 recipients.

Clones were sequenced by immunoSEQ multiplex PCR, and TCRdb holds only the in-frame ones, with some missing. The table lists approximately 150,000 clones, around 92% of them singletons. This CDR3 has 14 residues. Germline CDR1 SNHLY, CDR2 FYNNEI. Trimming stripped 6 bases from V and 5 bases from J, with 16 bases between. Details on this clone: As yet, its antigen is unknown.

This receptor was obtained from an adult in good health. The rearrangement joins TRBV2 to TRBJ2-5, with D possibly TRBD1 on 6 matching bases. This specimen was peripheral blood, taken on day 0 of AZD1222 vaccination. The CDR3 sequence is CASRGRGSSETQYF. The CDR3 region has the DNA TGTGCCAGCAGGGGCAGGGGTAGCTCGGAGACCCAGTACTTC.